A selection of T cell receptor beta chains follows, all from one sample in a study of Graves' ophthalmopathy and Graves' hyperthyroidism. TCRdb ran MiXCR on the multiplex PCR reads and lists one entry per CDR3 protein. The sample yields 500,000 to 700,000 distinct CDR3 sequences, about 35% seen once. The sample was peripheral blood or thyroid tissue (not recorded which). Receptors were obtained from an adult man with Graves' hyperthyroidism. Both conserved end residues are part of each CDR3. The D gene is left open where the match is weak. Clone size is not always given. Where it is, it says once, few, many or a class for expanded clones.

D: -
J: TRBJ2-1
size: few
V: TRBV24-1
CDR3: CATSERLEPLNNEQFF
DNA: TGTGCCACCAGTGAGCGACTAGAGCCCCTAAACAATGAGCAGTTCTTC

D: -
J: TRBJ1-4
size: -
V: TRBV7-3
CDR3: CASSSTPGASANEKLFF
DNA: TGTGCCAGCAGCTCAACCCCGGGGGCCAGCGCTAATGAAAAACTGTTTTTT

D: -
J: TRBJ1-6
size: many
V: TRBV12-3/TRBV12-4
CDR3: CASSFRAGANSPLHF
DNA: TGTGCCAGCAGTTTTAGGGCAGGGGCTAATTCACCCCTCCACTTT

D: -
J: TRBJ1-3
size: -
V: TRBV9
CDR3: CASSQAQERVTGNTIYF
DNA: TGTGCCAGCAGCCAAGCTCAGGAAAGAGTGACTGGAAACACCATATATTTT

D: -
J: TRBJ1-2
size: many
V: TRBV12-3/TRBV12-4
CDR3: CASSLNQNYGYTF
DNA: TGTGCCAGCAGTTTGAACCAGAACTATGGCTACACCTTC

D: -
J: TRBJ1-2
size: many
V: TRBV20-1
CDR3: CSARDLDKLYHGYTF
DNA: TGCAGTGCTAGAGATCTGGACAAACTCTACCATGGCTACACCTTC

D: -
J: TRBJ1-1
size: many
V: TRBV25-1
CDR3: CASSGSWEDTEAFF
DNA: TGTGCCAGCAGTGGGTCATGGGAGGACACTGAAGCTTTCTTT

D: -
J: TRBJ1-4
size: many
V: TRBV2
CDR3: CASSEADGGSEKLFF
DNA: TGTGCCAGCAGTGAAGCCGACGGGGGAAGTGAAAAACTGTTTTTT

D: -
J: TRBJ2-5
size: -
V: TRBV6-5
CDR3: CASSYGPLPTQYF
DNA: TGTGCCAGCAGTTATGGCCCACTTCCCACCCAGTACTTC

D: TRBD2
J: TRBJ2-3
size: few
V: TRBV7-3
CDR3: CASSVSGGAVDTQYF
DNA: TGTGCCAGCAGCGTTAGCGGGGGGGCCGTAGATACGCAGTATTTT

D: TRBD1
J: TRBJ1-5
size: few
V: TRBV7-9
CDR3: CAGQQGNNQPQHF
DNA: TGTGCCGGCCAACAGGGGAACAATCAGCCCCAGCATTTT

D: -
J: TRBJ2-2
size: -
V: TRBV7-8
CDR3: CASSLVIRGQRAGELFF
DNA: TGTGCCAGCAGCTTAGTTATCCGGGGGCAAAGGGCCGGGGAGCTGTTTTTT

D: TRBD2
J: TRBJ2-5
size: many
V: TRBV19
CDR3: CASSPRLAGYQETQYF
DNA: TGTGCCAGTAGTCCGAGACTAGCGGGGTACCAAGAGACCCAGTACTTC

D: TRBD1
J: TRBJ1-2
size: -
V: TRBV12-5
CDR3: CASGAGTGTGQQDLYGYTF
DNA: TGTGCTAGTGGTGCTGGGACCGGGACAGGGCAACAGGACCTCTATGGCTACACCTTC

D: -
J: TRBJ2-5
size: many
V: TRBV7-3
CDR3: CASSSGGGRQETQYF
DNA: TGTGCCAGCAGCTCCGGAGGGGGTAGGCAAGAGACCCAGTACTTC

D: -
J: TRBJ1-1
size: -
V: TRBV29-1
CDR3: CSALRDTEAFF
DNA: TGCAGCGCCCTTCGGGACACTGAAGCTTTCTTT

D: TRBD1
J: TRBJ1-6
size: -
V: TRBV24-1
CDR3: CATRDRAPPLHF
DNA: TGTGCCACCCGGGACAGGGCTCCACCCCTCCACTTT

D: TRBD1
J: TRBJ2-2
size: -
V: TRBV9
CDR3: CASSAQTGGIGTGELFF
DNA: TGTGCCAGCAGCGCCCAGACAGGGGGCATAGGTACCGGGGAGCTGTTTTTT

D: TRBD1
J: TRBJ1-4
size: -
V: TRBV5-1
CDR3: CASSPFGQEIATNEKLFF
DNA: TGCGCCAGCAGCCCTTTTGGACAGGAAATAGCAACTAATGAAAAACTGTTTTTT

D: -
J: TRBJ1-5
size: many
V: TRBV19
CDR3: CASNPDGSNQPQHF
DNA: TGTGCCAGTAACCCCGACGGTAGCAATCAGCCCCAGCATTTT

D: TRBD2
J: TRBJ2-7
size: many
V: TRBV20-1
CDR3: CSANPPPGGRYEQYF
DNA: TGCAGTGCGAATCCCCCCCCGGGAGGCCGCTACGAGCAGTACTTC

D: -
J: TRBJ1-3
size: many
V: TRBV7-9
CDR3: CASSLELGNTIYF
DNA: TGTGCCAGCAGCTTAGAGTTGGGAAACACCATATATTTT

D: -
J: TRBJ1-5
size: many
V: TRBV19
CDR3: CASSIEGGRQYSNQPQHF
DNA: TGTGCCAGTAGTATAGAGGGGGGTAGACAGTATAGCAATCAGCCCCAGCATTTT

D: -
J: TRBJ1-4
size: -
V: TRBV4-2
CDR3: CASSQEDRTNEKLFF
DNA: TGTGCCAGCAGCCAAGAAGACAGGACGAATGAAAAACTGTTTTTT

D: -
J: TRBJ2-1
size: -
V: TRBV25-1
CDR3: CASSEFTRRHEQFF
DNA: TGTGCCAGCAGTGAATTCACGAGGAGGCATGAGCAGTTCTTC

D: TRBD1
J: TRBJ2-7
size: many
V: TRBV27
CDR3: CASRWTGRYEQYF
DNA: TGTGCCAGCAGATGGACAGGGCGATACGAGCAGTACTTC

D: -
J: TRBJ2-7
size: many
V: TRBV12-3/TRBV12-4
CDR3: CASSRATGYEQYF
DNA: TGTGCCAGCAGCAGGGCAACCGGCTACGAGCAGTACTTC

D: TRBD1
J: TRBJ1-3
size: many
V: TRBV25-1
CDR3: CASRPMGQGGNAIYF
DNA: TGTGCCAGCAGACCGATGGGACAGGGGGGAAACGCCATATATTTT

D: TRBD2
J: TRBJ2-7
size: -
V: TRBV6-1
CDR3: CASSALSGLAAYEQYF
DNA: TGTGCCAGCAGTGCCCTTTCGGGACTAGCGGCCTACGAGCAGTACTTC

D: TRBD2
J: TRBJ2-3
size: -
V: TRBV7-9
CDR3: CTSSFGPAREDTQYF
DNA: TGTACCAGCAGCTTCGGTCCAGCGCGGGAGGATACGCAGTATTTT

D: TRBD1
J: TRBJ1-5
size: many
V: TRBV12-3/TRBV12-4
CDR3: CASRTGDGQPQHF
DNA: TGTGCCAGCAGGACAGGGGACGGTCAGCCCCAGCATTTT

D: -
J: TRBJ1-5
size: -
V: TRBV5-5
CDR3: CASSLDGAGPNQPQHF
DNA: TGTGCCAGCAGCTTGGACGGGGCAGGGCCTAATCAGCCCCAGCATTTT

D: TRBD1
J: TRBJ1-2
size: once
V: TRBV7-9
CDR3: CASSLVGTGEGIGYTF
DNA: TGTGCCAGCAGCTTAGTCGGGACAGGGGAAGGTATCGGCTACACCTTC

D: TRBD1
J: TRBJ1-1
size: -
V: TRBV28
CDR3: CASGTGGAAEAFF
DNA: TGTGCCAGCGGGACAGGGGGAGCGGCTGAAGCTTTCTTT

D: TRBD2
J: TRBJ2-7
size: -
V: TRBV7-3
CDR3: CASSPGGLAIYEQYF
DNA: TGTGCCAGCAGCCCGGGGGGACTAGCGATCTACGAGCAGTACTTC

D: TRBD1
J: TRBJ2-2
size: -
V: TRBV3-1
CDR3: CASSPGTGFTGELFF
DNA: TGTGCCAGCAGCCCCGGGACAGGGTTCACCGGGGAGCTGTTTTTT

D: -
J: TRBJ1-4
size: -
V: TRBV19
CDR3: CASSLWTGGKKLFF
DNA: TGTGCCAGTAGTCTATGGACGGGGGGGAAAAAACTGTTTTTT

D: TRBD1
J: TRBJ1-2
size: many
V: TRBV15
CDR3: CATSRGDREGYTF
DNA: TGTGCCACCAGCAGAGGGGACAGGGAGGGCTACACCTTC

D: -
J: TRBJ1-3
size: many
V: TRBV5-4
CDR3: CASSLTGTGNTIYF
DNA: TGTGCCAGCAGCTTAACAGGAACCGGAAACACCATATATTTT

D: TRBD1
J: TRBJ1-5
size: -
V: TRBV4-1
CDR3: CASSQVHTGGNQPQHF
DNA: TGCGCCAGCAGCCAAGTACATACAGGGGGAAATCAGCCCCAGCATTTT

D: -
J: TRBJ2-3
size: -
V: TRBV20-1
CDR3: CSARDELVPDTQYF
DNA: TGCAGTGCTAGAGATGAACTGGTGCCAGATACGCAGTATTTT

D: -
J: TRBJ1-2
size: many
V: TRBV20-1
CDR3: CSADIELGYTF
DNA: TGCAGTGCAGACATCGAACTAGGCTACACCTTC

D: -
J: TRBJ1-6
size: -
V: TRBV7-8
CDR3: CARPARGYNSPLHF
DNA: TGTGCCAGGCCCGCCAGGGGTTATAATTCACCCCTCCACTTT

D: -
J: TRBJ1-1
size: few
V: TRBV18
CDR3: CASSTQQGFTEAFF
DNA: TGTGCCAGCTCAACACAACAGGGATTCACTGAAGCTTTCTTT

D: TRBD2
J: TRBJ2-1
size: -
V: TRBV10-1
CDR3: CASSFERDYNEQFF
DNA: TGCGCCAGCAGCTTCGAGCGGGATTACAATGAGCAGTTCTTC

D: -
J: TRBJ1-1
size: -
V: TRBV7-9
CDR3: CASSRDGPGMNTEAFF
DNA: TGTGCCAGCAGCAGAGACGGGCCGGGGATGAACACTGAAGCTTTCTTT

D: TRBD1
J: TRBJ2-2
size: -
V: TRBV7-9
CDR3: CAWIRRQGNTGELFF
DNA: TGTGCCTGGATCCGAAGACAGGGGAACACCGGGGAGCTGTTTTTT

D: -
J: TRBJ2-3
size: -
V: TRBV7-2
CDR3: CASSLTFRDTQYF
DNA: TGTGCCAGCAGCTTAACCTTTAGAGATACGCAGTATTTT

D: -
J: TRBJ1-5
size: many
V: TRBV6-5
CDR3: CASSSGFWQPQHF
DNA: TGTGCCAGCAGTTCAGGGTTCTGGCAGCCCCAGCATTTT

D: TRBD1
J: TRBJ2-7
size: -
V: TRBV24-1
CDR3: CATSKGQGYYEQYF
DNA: TGTGCCACCAGTAAGGGACAGGGGTACTACGAGCAGTACTTC